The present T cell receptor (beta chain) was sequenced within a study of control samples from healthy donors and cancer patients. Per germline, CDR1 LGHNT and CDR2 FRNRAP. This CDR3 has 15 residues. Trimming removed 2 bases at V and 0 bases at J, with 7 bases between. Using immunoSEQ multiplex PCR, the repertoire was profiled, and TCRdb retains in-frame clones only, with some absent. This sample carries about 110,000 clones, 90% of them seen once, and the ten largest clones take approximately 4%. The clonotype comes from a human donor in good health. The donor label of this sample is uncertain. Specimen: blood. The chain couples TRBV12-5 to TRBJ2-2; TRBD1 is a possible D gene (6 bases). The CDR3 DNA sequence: TGTGCTAGTGGTTTGACAGGGACGAACACCGGGGAGCTGTTTTTT. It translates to CASGLTGTNTGELFF.